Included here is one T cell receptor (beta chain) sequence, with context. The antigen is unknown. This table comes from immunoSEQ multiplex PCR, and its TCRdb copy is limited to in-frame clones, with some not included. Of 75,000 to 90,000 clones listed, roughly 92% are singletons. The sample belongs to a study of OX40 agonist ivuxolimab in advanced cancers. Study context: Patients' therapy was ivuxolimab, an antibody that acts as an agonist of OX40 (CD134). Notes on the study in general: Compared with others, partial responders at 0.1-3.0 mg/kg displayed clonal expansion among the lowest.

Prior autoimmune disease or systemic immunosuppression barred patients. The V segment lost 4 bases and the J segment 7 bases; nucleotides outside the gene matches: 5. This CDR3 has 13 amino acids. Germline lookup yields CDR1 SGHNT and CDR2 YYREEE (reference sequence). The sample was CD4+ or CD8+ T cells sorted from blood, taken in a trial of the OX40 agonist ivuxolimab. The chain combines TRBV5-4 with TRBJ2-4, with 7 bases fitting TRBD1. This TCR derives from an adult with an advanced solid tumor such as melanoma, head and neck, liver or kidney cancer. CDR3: CASSKDRENIQYF. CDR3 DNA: TGTGCCAGCAGCAAAGACAGGGAGAACATTCAGTACTTC.